A single sample is the source of the 29 T cell receptor beta chains below, sequenced in a study of blood T cells in healthy people across ages. Primers used in a second PCR of roughly 7 to 12 cycles were a sample-barcoded 5' primer and a J-beta primer mix. MiXCR, run by TCRdb on the 5' RACE reads, gives a single entry per CDR3 protein. The sample yields over 600,000 distinct CDR3 sequences, 35% to 60% seen once. The specimen sequenced was blood. The receptors derive from an elderly man in good health.

The table lists this clonotype with a few counts. The J gene is TRBJ2-3, the V gene TRBV29-1, with TRBD1 identical over 9 bases. V was clipped by 0 bases and J by 4 bases; unmatched bases: 2. CDR3 length equals 14 residues. Per germline, CDR1 SQVTM and CDR2 ANQGSEA. The CDR3 DNA is TGCAGCGTTGAAGATACAGGGGGCCCAGATACGCAGTATTTT. It translates to CSVEDTGGPDTQYF.

The CDR3 loop is CATSRDTGPFTHNEQFF. The CDR3 nucleotides read TGTGCCACCAGCAGAGACACTGGGCCCTTTACCCACAATGAGCAGTTCTTC. The chain links TRBV15 to TRBJ2-1; D is unresolved. The ends were cut back, 0 bases at V and 5 bases at J, with 17 bases in the middle. Germline loops: CDR1 LNHNV, CDR2 YYDKDF (reference sequence). CDR3 size: 17 residues.

This sequence joins TRBV5-1 and TRBJ2-3, with a weak D call TRBD1 (6 bases). CDR3 length: 14 residues. Germline V gives CDR1 SGHRS, CDR2 YFSETQ. V was trimmed by 4 bases and J by 5 bases, leaving 14 bases between them. The CDR3 DNA reads as TGCGCCAGCAGCAGAACAGGGTCGGAAGATACGCAGTATTTT. As protein: CASSRTGSEDTQYF.

The chain joins TRBV5-1 to TRBJ1-5; D is possibly TRBD1 (5 bases). Trimming removed 5 bases from V and 0 bases from J, with 15 bases in between. CDR3 length: 16 amino acids. Germline CDR1 and CDR2: SGHRS and YFSETQ. CDR3 DNA: TGCGCCAGCAGTCGGGACCCGGACTATAGCAATCAGCCCCAGCATTTT. Protein: CASSRDPDYSNQPQHF.

In DNA form, the CDR3 reads TGTGCCAGCAGCTTCGGACAGAAAATTACTGGAGATACGCAGTATTTT. This gives the protein CASSFGQKITGDTQYF. The chain uses TRBV7-2 and TRBJ2-3, with D maybe TRBD1 (6 bases). This CDR3 is 16 amino acids long. Germline CDR1 SGHTA, CDR2 FQGNSA. V was cut by 3 bases and J by 5 bases, with 18 bases left in between.

This chain links TRBV7-2 with TRBJ1-5; TRBD1 matches at 9 bases. J lost 2 bases, V lost 5 bases, and 7 bases had no gene match. Germline loops: CDR1 SGHTA, CDR2 FQGNSA. This CDR3 contains 16 residues. DNA for the CDR3: TGTGCCAGCAGCCCTGGGACAGGGAGAGGCAATCAGCCCCAGCATTTT. Residues: CASSPGTGRGNQPQHF.

This clonotype was detected many times. The chain recombines TRBV7-9 with TRBJ1-2; TRBD1 is a possible D gene (5 bases). Per germline, CDR1 SEHNR and CDR2 FQNEAQ (reference sequence). V was shortened by 0 bases and J by 3 bases, with 8 bases between the two germline ends. This CDR3 has 14 residues. The CDR3 sequence is CASSLAGTDYGYTF. CDR3 bases: TGTGCCAGCAGCTTAGCCGGGACGGACTATGGCTACACCTTC.

The chain carries TRBV5-5 and TRBJ1-4; D gene uncertain. V was clipped by 0 bases and J by 8 bases, with 11 bases between them. The CDR3 covers 14 residues. Germline V CDR1 and CDR2: SGHKS, YYEKEE (reference sequence). The CDR3 bases are TGTGCCAGCAGCTTGGCTCGTACGGACGAAAAACTGTTTTTT. This gives the protein CASSLARTDEKLFF.

This clonotype showed up many times. The rearrangement uses TRBV6-1 and TRBJ2-1; 14 bases agree with TRBD2. Germline V gene lookup returns CDR1 MNHNS and CDR2 SASEGT. The trim removed 10 bases at V and 6 bases at J, leaving 11 bases unmatched. This CDR3 has 16 residues. The CDR3 DNA sequence: TGTGCCATCGCCGGGACTAGCGGGAGTGGGGGCAATGAGCAGTTCTTC. Translating it yields CAIAGTSGSGGNEQFF.

The chain uses TRBV12-3 or TRBV12-4 and TRBJ1-4; 7 bases agree with TRBD1. V shed 6 bases and J 8 bases; nucleotides not matched to a gene: 12. This CDR3 is built from 15 residues. In DNA form, the CDR3 reads TGTGCCAGCAGCACCCCAGGGGGAATTAAAGAAAAACTGTTTTTT. It translates to CASSTPGGIKEKLFF.

DNA of the CDR3: TGTGCCAGCAGGCGTACTAGCGGGAGACACGAGCAGTACTTC. This sequence encodes CASRRTSGRHEQYF. The chain has TRBV6-5 and TRBJ2-7, with 11 bases matching TRBD2. Per germline, CDR1 MNHEY and CDR2 SVGAGI. This CDR3 spans 14 amino acids. Germline trimming cut 6 bases from V and 5 bases from J; bases unmatched to any gene: 6.

CDR3 DNA: TGTGTCAACAGTTACTCGCCGGGACAGGGGAACACTGAAGCTTTCTTT. The encoded protein is CVNSYSPGQGNTEAFF. This rearrangement joins TRBV6-6 to TRBJ1-1; 9 nucleotides line up with TRBD1. CDR1 is MNHNY and CDR2 is SVGAGI in the germline V gene (reference sequence). The CDR3 is 16 amino acids.

As for this clonotype: The germline gene is not matched at one end of the junction; a read error may be the cause. The gene calls are TRBV9 and TRBJ2-1, with TRBD1 identical over 8 bases. The CDR3 loop spans 17 amino acids. Germline V lookup: CDR1 SGDLS, CDR2 YYNGEE. CDR3 nucleotide sequence: TGTGCCGGCAGCGCGCGGACAGGGCTGAGCTCCTACAATGAGCAGTTCTTC. This codes for CAGSARTGLSSYNEQFF.

J is TRBJ2-5 and V is TRBV7-6; 7 nucleotides match TRBD1. The length of the CDR3 is 18 residues. Unmatched junction bases numbered 10, after V lost 0 bases and J lost 0 bases. Per germline, CDR1 SGHVS and CDR2 FNYEAQ. CDR3 nucleotides: TGTGCCAGCAGCTTAGCGGCAGGGACAGCAATTTACCAAGAGACCCAGTACTTC. It codes for CASSLAAGTAIYQETQYF.

V and J are TRBV5-1 and TRBJ2-1; tentative D call: TRBD2 (7 bases). V dropped 0 bases and J dropped 5 bases, with 12 bases sitting between them. This CDR3 is 15 amino acids long. Germline lookup yields CDR1 SGHRS and CDR2 YFSETQ. CDR3 DNA sequence: TGCGCCAGCAGCTTGGTCGGGGGGCGGAACAATGAGCAGTTCTTC. Its protein is CASSLVGGRNNEQFF.

This clonotype was observed many times. This rearrangement joins TRBV4-1 to TRBJ2-7, with D uncertain. Per the germline V gene, CDR1 is MGHRA and CDR2 is YSYEKL. Trimming shortened V by 0 bases and J by 5 bases, and 11 bases separated the two germline ends. The CDR3 extends over 14 amino acids. The CDR3 region has the DNA TGCGCCAGCAGCCAAGATCCAGGTCGAAACGAGCAGTACTTC. Protein: CASSQDPGRNEQYF.

This clonotype came up many times. This rearrangement joins TRBV7-6 to TRBJ2-3, with 11 bases fitting TRBD2. This CDR3 region has 17 residues. In germline, CDR1 is SGHVS, CDR2 FNYEAQ. V lost 2 bases to trimming and J lost 5 bases; unmatched junction nucleotides: 9. The CDR3 here is CASSLTAGLAVLDTQYF. In DNA form, the CDR3 reads TGTGCCAGCAGCTTAACAGCGGGACTAGCGGTCCTAGATACGCAGTATTTT.

V is TRBV20-1 and J is TRBJ2-5, with 8 bases identical to TRBD2. With 5 bases clipped from V and 1 base from J, the junction kept 3 bases outside the gene matches. This CDR3 is 13 amino acids long. Per the germline V gene, CDR1 is DFQATT and CDR2 is SNEGSKA (reference sequence). CDR3 residues: CSAPGLAQETQYF. The CDR3 bases are TGCAGTGCTCCTGGACTAGCCCAAGAGACCCAGTACTTC.

In its sample, this clonotype was seen a few times. The chain joins TRBV3-1 to TRBJ2-4, with D hard to call. Between the trimmed V and J ends, which lost 1 base and 10 bases, there was a span of 8 bases. The CDR3 covers 12 residues. Looked up from germline, CDR1 is LGHDT and CDR2 is YNNKEL (reference sequence). The CDR3 nucleotides read TGTGCCAGCAGCCAAGGGGTCGGAATTCAGTACTTC. As protein: CASSQGVGIQYF.

The J gene is TRBJ2-2, the V gene TRBV7-2; 12 bases agree with TRBD2. Germline V gives CDR1 SGHTA, CDR2 FQGNSA. The trim removed 6 bases at V and 2 bases at J, leaving 4 bases unmatched. This CDR3 contains 16 residues. CDR3 in DNA: TGTGCCAGCAGACCTGGACTAGCGGGAAACACCGGGGAGCTGTTTTTT. The encoded protein is CASRPGLAGNTGELFF.

The chain combines TRBV6-4 with TRBJ2-3; D could derive from TRBD1 or TRBD2 (5 bases each). V was clipped by 3 bases and J by 4 bases, with 11 bases between them. CDR1 and CDR2 from the germline V gene are MRHNA and SNTAGT. This CDR3 region has 14 residues. In nucleotides, the CDR3 is TGTGCCAGCAGTGAAAGGGACCAATCAGATACGCAGTATTTT. This sequence encodes CASSERDQSDTQYF.

The chain links TRBV5-1 to TRBJ2-1; D is uncertain. Germline values: CDR1 SGHRS, CDR2 YFSETQ. The CDR3 loop spans 15 amino acids. Trimming took 0 bases from V and 4 from J, leaving 11 bases between them. The CDR3 spells CASSLGPTNYNEQFF. CDR3 in DNA: TGCGCCAGCAGCTTGGGACCCACTAATTACAATGAGCAGTTCTTC.

This clonotype was detected ten times or more. The chain carries TRBV6-6 and TRBJ2-6; D is uncertain. CDR1 is MNHNY and CDR2 is SVGAGI in the germline V gene (reference sequence). CDR3 size: 16 residues. V lost 5 bases, J lost 0 bases, and 11 bases lay in between. The CDR3 here is CASSTRRSSGANVLTF. The CDR3 coding sequence is TGTGCCAGCAGTACCCGACGGTCCTCTGGGGCCAACGTCCTGACTTTC.

The chain carries TRBV6-5 and TRBJ2-1; no clear D gene. Trimming shortened V by 6 bases and J by 6 bases, and 12 bases separated the two germline ends. The CDR3 runs 13 residues. Germline V CDR1 and CDR2: MNHEY, SVGAGI. This CDR3 is CASRFGARNEQFF. The CDR3 DNA sequence: TGTGCCAGCAGATTTGGAGCCCGCAATGAGCAGTTCTTC.

This chain links TRBV5-1 with TRBJ2-6, with D perhaps TRBD1 (5 bases). Germline loops: CDR1 SGHRS, CDR2 YFSETQ. Trimming took 2 bases from V and 3 from J, leaving 12 bases between them. The CDR3 runs to 16 residues. The CDR3 sequence: CASSFKQGFGANVLTF. CDR3 bases: TGCGCCAGCAGCTTCAAGCAGGGCTTTGGGGCCAACGTCCTGACTTTC. The full variable domain, in which reference TRBV5-1 and TRBJ2-6 provide the parts outside the CDR3, is KAGVTQTPRYLIKTRGQQVTLSCSPISGHRSVSWYQQTPGQGLQFLFEYFSETQRNKGNFPGRFSGRQFSNSRSEMNVSTLELGDSALYLCASSFKQGFGANVLTFGAGSRLTVL.

J is TRBJ2-1 and V is TRBV20-1; 11 positions match TRBD2. The last part of the DNA fits TRBJ2-7 better; the J call may be wrong. The germline V gene encodes CDR1 DFQATT and CDR2 SNEGSKA (reference sequence). This CDR3 comprises 15 residues. The chain's CDR3 is CSAGGTSGDGYEQYF. The CDR3 bases are TGCAGTGCAGGGGGGACTAGCGGAGACGGCTATGAGCAGTACTTC.

The CDR3 loop reads CASYPLLSSYNEQFF. The CDR3 nucleotides read TGTGCCAGCTATCCGCTACTTAGCTCCTACAATGAGCAGTTCTTC. The rearrangement joins TRBV6-5 to TRBJ2-1; D gene ambiguous. The CDR3 totals 15 residues. Germline values: CDR1 MNHEY, CDR2 SVGAGI. Trimming removed 8 bases from V and 0 bases from J, with 14 bases in between.

The rearrangement uses TRBV12-3 or TRBV12-4 and TRBJ2-1; D might be TRBD1 (6 bases). Trimming removed 5 bases from V and 6 bases from J, with 14 bases in between. This CDR3 has 14 residues. The CDR3 sequence: CASSTQGFRNEQFF. The CDR3 coding sequence is TGTGCCAGCAGTACACAGGGCTTTCGCAATGAGCAGTTCTTC.

This clonotype showed up just a few times. The rearrangement joins TRBV5-1 to TRBJ2-3; the D gene is possibly TRBD1 (5 bases). CDR3 length: 15 residues. Germline CDR1 reads SGHRS; CDR2 reads YFSETQ. V dropped 4 bases and J dropped 3 bases, with 15 bases sitting between them. CDR3 nucleotide sequence: TGCGCCAGCAGCCTTGAAGCCAGGGAAACAGATACGCAGTATTTT. Its translation is CASSLEARETDTQYF.